This T cell receptor (beta chain) was captured in a study of shared clonotypes between healthy human individuals. TCRdb's table, derived via immunoSEQ multiplex PCR, lists solely in-frame clones and lacks some. The table includes 650,000 to 700,000 clones, about 90% detected once. The germline CDR1 and CDR2 sequences are MNHEY and SMNVEV (reference sequence). The CDR3 is 13 residues long. V lost 7 bases to trimming and J lost 6 bases, with 13 bases between them. Material for sequencing was memory CD8+ T cells from PBMCs. Subset here: CD45RO+ cells pooled with CCR7-negative TemRA cells. The chain recombines TRBV27 with TRBJ2-1, with D perhaps matching TRBD1 (5 bases). The TCR originated in a man between 18 and 29 years old in good health. Some clones in this sample may be carry-over from other donors' samples. The CDR3 is CASTPRGGNEQFF. The CDR3, as DNA: TGTGCCAGCACTCCTAGGGGTGGCAATGAGCAGTTCTTC.